One sample yielded the 15 T cell receptor beta chains listed below, sequenced in a study of response to subunit inactivated influenza vaccine. Each CDR3 protein is one row after TCRdb ran MiXCR on the RT-PCR reads. The table records approximately 310,000 distinct CDR3 sequences, 20% to 25% of them present only once. The material was PBMCs from blood, obtained 21 months after vaccination. These receptor sequences come from a man aged 50 to 69 who received an inactivated influenza vaccine.

This clonotype has only a few counts. The chain joins TRBV20-1 to TRBJ1-5, with D perhaps matching TRBD1 (6 bases). V was trimmed by 3 bases and J by 3 bases, leaving 9 bases between them. Germline CDR1 is DFQATT and CDR2 is SNEGSKA (reference sequence). This CDR3 comprises 13 residues. The CDR3 loop is CSASLGANQPQHF. The CDR3 nucleotides read TGCAGTGCTAGTTTGGGGGCCAATCAGCCCCAGCATTTT.

The sample holds a few counts of this clonotype. The chain employs TRBV7-2 and TRBJ1-1; no reliable D call. Germline assignment: CDR1 SGHTA and CDR2 FQGNSA. This CDR3 has 13 residues. V was clipped by 7 bases and J by 6 bases, with 15 bases between them. Here the CDR3 DNA reads TGTGCCAGCAAAAACCGGGAGGACGCTGAAGCTTTCTTT. As protein: CASKNREDAEAFF.

The chain employs TRBV12-3 or TRBV12-4 and TRBJ1-2, with D possibly TRBD1 on 6 matching bases. The CDR3 runs to 15 residues. With 2 bases removed from V and 2 bases from J, the gap between germline ends came to 12 bases. The CDR3 DNA sequence: TGTGCCAGCAGTTTATCCGGGGGCGGCAACTATGGCTACACCTTC. Translation: CASSLSGGGNYGYTF.

This clonotype has more than one count but fewer than ten. The J gene is TRBJ2-1, the V gene TRBV29-1; TRBD2 is a possible D gene (5 bases). CDR3 length: 11 amino acids. Germline assignment: CDR1 SQVTM and CDR2 ANQGSEA. The chain's CDR3 is CRLGDVNEQFF. CDR3 coding DNA: TGCAGACTAGGAGATGTCAATGAGCAGTTCTTC.

The CDR3 sequence is CASRPQGGRSNQPQHF. CDR3 sequence (DNA): TGTGCCAGCAGACCACAGGGAGGGCGTAGCAATCAGCCCCAGCATTTT. V gene TRBV6-1 combines with J gene TRBJ1-5; a possible D gene is TRBD1 (6 bases). The germline gives CDR1 MNHNS, CDR2 SASEGT. The V end lost 6 bases, the J end lost 0 bases, and 15 bases lay between the germline ends. The CDR3 consists of 16 residues.

The CDR3 spells CASSLGGVRSGANVLTF. The CDR3 coding sequence is TGTGCCAGCAGCTTAGGAGGGGTGCGGAGTGGGGCCAACGTCCTGACTTTC. The V call is TRBV11-2, the J call TRBJ2-6; D tentatively reads TRBD1 or TRBD2 (5 bases each). The CDR3 is 17 residues long. Trimming shortened V by 1 base and J by 3 bases, and 13 bases separated the two germline ends. Germline loops: CDR1 SGHAT, CDR2 FQNNGV.

This clonotype came up a few times. The gene calls are TRBV20-1 and TRBJ2-3; D uncertain. This CDR3 comprises 9 residues. Germline CDR1 reads DFQATT; CDR2 reads SNEGSKA (reference sequence). Trimming took 7 bases from V and 5 from J, leaving 4 bases between them. CDR3 residues: CSVKDTQYF. The CDR3 nucleotides read TGCAGTGTAAAAGATACGCAGTATTTT.

The chain carries TRBV29-1 and TRBJ1-2; 7 positions match TRBD1. Per the germline V gene, CDR1 is SQVTM and CDR2 is ANQGSEA. V shed 4 bases, J shed 6 bases, and the junction held 5 bases outside the gene matches. This CDR3 comprises 12 residues. Here the CDR3 DNA reads TGCAGCGTTGTGATACAGGGGAATGGCTACACCTTC. Protein: CSVVIQGNGYTF. Filled out from reference TRBV29-1 and TRBJ1-2, the complete variable domain reads SAVISQKPSRDICQRGTSLTIQCQVDSQVTMMFWYRQQPGQSLTLIATANQGSEATYESGFVIDKFPISRPNLTFSTLTVSNMSPEDSSIYLCSVVIQGNGYTFGSGTRLTVV.

This clonotype was detected only a few times. CDR3 DNA sequence: TGTGCCAGCAGCGCCGGGACTAGCGGGAACACCGGGGAGCTGTTTTTT. Protein product: CASSAGTSGNTGELFF. The gene calls are TRBV5-5 and TRBJ2-2, with 11 bases lining up with TRBD2. The CDR3 spans 16 residues. The junction had 3 bases not matched to a gene; V was cut back by 4 bases and J by 1 base. Germline loops: CDR1 SGHKS, CDR2 YYEKEE (reference sequence). The complete variable domain, with remaining parts taken from reference TRBV5-5 and TRBJ2-2, reads DAGVTQSPTHLIKTRGQQVTLRCSPISGHKSVSWYQQVLGQGPQFIFQYYEKEERGRGNFPDRFSARQFPNYSSELNVNALLLGDSALYLCASSAGTSGNTGELFFGEGSRLTVL.

This clonotype was counted a few times. V usage is TRBV20-1 and J usage is TRBJ1-5, with TRBD1 matching 8 bases. CDR1 and CDR2 (germline): DFQATT, SNEGSKA (reference sequence). Trimming removed 5 bases from V and 2 bases from J; junction bases left unmatched: 8. The CDR3 runs to 15 residues. The CDR3 protein is CSAAHGTGGNQPQHF. DNA for the CDR3: TGCAGTGCTGCCCATGGGACAGGAGGCAATCAGCCCCAGCATTTT.

This clonotype was counted only a few times. The chain recombines TRBV6-1 with TRBJ2-7, with D maybe TRBD1 (6 bases). The ends were cut back, 5 bases at V and 3 bases at J, with 11 bases in the middle. Looked up from germline, CDR1 is MNHNS and CDR2 is SASEGT. The CDR3 covers 13 residues. CDR3 nucleotide sequence: TGTGCCAGCAGTCCCGGGACAATCTACGAGCAGTACTTC. It specifies CASSPGTIYEQYF.

This clonotype was picked up a small number of times. The chain carries TRBV11-2 and TRBJ2-7; 7 bases match TRBD1. Trimming took 4 bases from V and 2 from J; bases not matched to a gene: 5. The germline CDR1 and CDR2 sequences are SGHAT and FQNNGV. The CDR3 contains 14 residues. The CDR3 bases are TGTGCCAGCAGCTCGGACAGGAGCCCCTACGAGCAGTACTTC. Protein: CASSSDRSPYEQYF.

This rearrangement joins TRBV4-3 to TRBJ2-7; 7 bases match TRBD2. This CDR3 region has 17 residues. V was clipped by 0 bases and J by 7 bases; unmatched bases: 15. Germline values: CDR1 LGHNA, CDR2 YSLEER. CDR3 in DNA: TGCGCCAGCAGCCAAGAACTGGTGTCTAGCGGCTCGGGAGAGCAGTACTTC. This encodes CASSQELVSSGSGEQYF.

The chain links TRBV15 to TRBJ1-1; 7 nucleotides line up with TRBD1. CDR3 length equals 14 residues. V shed 1 base, J shed 7 bases, and the junction held 6 bases outside the gene matches. Per the germline V gene, CDR1 is LNHNV and CDR2 is YYDKDF (reference sequence). The CDR3 bases are TGTGCCACCAGCAGAGGGGGGAGGACAGGTGAAGCTTTCTTT. This sequence encodes CATSRGGRTGEAFF.

This clonotype was found a few times. The chain uses TRBV7-9 and TRBJ2-2; tentative D call: TRBD1 (6 bases). Looked up from germline, CDR1 is SEHNR and CDR2 is FQNEAQ (reference sequence). V was cut by 2 bases and J by 0 bases, with 7 bases left in between. This CDR3 region has 15 residues. The CDR3 protein is CASSLYRANTGELFF. CDR3 sequence (DNA): TGTGCCAGCAGCTTATACAGGGCGAACACCGGGGAGCTGTTTTTT.